The source of this TCR beta chain is a study of blood T cell repertoires in COVID-19. The CDR3 is 14 amino acids. CDR1 and CDR2 from the germline V gene are LNHDA and SQIVND (reference sequence). V trimming: 6 bases; J trimming: 5 bases; junction bases outside the gene matches: 7. Clones were sequenced by immunoSEQ multiplex PCR, and TCRdb holds only the in-frame ones, with some missing. The table includes some 350,000 clones, 80% to 90% detected once. Sequenced: PBMCs or T cells enriched from blood (not recorded which). The rearrangement links TRBV19 to TRBJ2-1; 7 positions match TRBD2. This TCR derives from a woman in her 30s who had recovered from COVID-19. The CDR3 reads CASRPRDYDNEQFF. In nucleotides, the CDR3 is TGTGCCAGTAGACCTCGGGACTATGACAATGAGCAGTTCTTC. Complete variable domain (other parts from reference TRBV19 and TRBJ2-1): DGGITQSPKYLFRKEGQNVTLSCEQNLNHDAMYWYRQDPGQGLRLIYYSQIVNDFQKGDIAEGYSVSREKKESFPLTVTSAQKNPTAFYLCASRPRDYDNEQFFGPGTRLTVL.